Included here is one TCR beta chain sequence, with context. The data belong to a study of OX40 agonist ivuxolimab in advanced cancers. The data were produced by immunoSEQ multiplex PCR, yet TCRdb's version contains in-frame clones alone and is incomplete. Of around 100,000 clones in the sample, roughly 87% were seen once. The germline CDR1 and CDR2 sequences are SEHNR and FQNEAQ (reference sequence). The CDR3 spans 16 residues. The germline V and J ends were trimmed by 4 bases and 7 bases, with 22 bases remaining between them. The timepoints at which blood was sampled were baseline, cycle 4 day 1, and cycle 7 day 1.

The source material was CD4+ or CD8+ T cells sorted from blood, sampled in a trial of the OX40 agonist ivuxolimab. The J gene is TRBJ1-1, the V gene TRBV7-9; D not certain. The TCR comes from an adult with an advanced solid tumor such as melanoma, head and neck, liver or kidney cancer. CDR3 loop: CASSSPDLSGVDEAFF. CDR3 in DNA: TGTGCCAGCAGCTCCCCCGACCTGTCGGGTGTCGATGAAGCTTTCTTT.